This T cell receptor beta chain emerged from a study of T cell repertoires in cytomegalovirus infection. Study information: Matching HLA type and CMV infection were both indicated by public TCR beta signatures.

This clonotype was picked up a small number of times. Its antigen remains unknown. This CDR3 contains 17 residues. Trimming took 5 bases from V and 4 from J; bases not matched to a gene: 15. Germline CDR1 SGHVT, CDR2 SQSDAQ. TCRdb itself ran the reads through MiXCR, one entry per CDR3 protein. The sample includes nearly 700,000 distinct CDR3 sequences, approximately 33% of them seen just once. The chain combines TRBV7-4 with TRBJ1-1, with TRBD1 matching over 8 bases. Sequencing used cultured PBMCs, obtained from culture after CMV antigen stimulation. The clonotype comes from a human donor in good health (CMV status not recorded). Some clones in this sample may be carry-over from other donors' samples. CDR3 in amino acids: CASSPRQGRGGGTEAFF. Written as DNA, the CDR3 is TGTGCCAGCAGCCCTCGACAGGGGCGTGGTGGGGGCACTGAAGCTTTCTTT.